A selection of T cell receptor beta chains follows, all from one sample in a study of T cell responses to AZD1222 COVID-19 vaccine. The table came from immunoSEQ multiplex PCR; TCRdb's copy has only in-frame clones and leaves some out. The table includes roughly 100,000 clones, over 80% detected once. The sequenced sample was peripheral blood, obtained on day 0 of AZD1222 vaccination. The receptors derive from an adult in good health. Each CDR3 is given with its conserved first and last residue. The D gene is left open where the match is weak. Rows give clone size only sometimes, using once, few, many, or a class for an expanded clone.

clone_size: NA
v_call: TRBV7-2
d_call: NA
j_call: TRBJ2-5
cdr3_aa: CASSPQGGGGQETQYF
cdr3_nt: TGTGCCAGCAGCCCACAGGGAGGGGGCGGCCAAGAGACCCAGTACTTC

clone_size: NA
v_call: TRBV7-9
d_call: NA
j_call: TRBJ1-1
cdr3_aa: CASSKSGEGTEAFF
cdr3_nt: TGTGCCAGCAGCAAATCGGGGGAAGGGACTGAAGCTTTCTTT

clone_size: NA
v_call: TRBV7-2
d_call: NA
j_call: TRBJ1-4
cdr3_aa: CASSLTNEKLFF
cdr3_nt: TGTGCCAGCAGCTTAACTAATGAAAAACTGTTTTTT

clone_size: NA
v_call: TRBV9
d_call: NA
j_call: TRBJ2-2
cdr3_aa: CASSVGLGPGLTGELFF
cdr3_nt: TGTGCCAGCAGCGTAGGATTGGGGCCTGGACTCACCGGGGAGCTGTTTTTT

clone_size: NA
v_call: TRBV3-1/TRBV3-2
d_call: TRBD2
j_call: TRBJ2-2
cdr3_aa: CASSLRWRSGGSTGELFF
cdr3_nt: TGTGCCAGCAGTCTCCGGTGGAGAAGCGGGGGTTCCACCGGGGAGCTGTTTTTT

clone_size: once
v_call: TRBV6-5
d_call: NA
j_call: TRBJ1-3
cdr3_aa: CASFRASGNTIYF
cdr3_nt: TGTGCCAGCTTCAGAGCCTCTGGAAACACCATATATTTT

clone_size: NA
v_call: TRBV7-6
d_call: TRBD1
j_call: TRBJ1-1
cdr3_aa: CASSPTFSGQGAFGGTEAFF
cdr3_nt: TGTGCCAGCAGCCCCACGTTTTCGGGACAGGGGGCCTTCGGAGGGACTGAAGCTTTCTTT

clone_size: NA
v_call: TRBV7-2
d_call: NA
j_call: TRBJ2-3
cdr3_aa: CASSLAGGPGTDTQYF
cdr3_nt: TGTGCCAGCAGCTTAGCGGGGGGGCCGGGCACAGATACGCAGTATTTT

clone_size: NA
v_call: TRBV7-9
d_call: NA
j_call: TRBJ2-2
cdr3_aa: CASSLTVNTGELFF
cdr3_nt: TGTGCCAGCAGCTTGACGGTGAACACCGGGGAGCTGTTTTTT

clone_size: NA
v_call: TRBV7-2
d_call: TRBD2
j_call: TRBJ2-7
cdr3_aa: CASSLAVASGTHEQYF
cdr3_nt: TGTGCCAGCAGCTTAGCTGTTGCTAGCGGGACCCACGAGCAGTACTTC

clone_size: NA
v_call: TRBV19
d_call: NA
j_call: TRBJ1-2
cdr3_aa: CASTEARRNYGYTF
cdr3_nt: TGTGCCAGTACTGAGGCCAGAAGAAACTATGGCTACACCTTC

clone_size: NA
v_call: TRBV15
d_call: NA
j_call: TRBJ1-1
cdr3_aa: CATSRAGSNTEAFF
cdr3_nt: TGTGCCACCAGCAGGGCCGGGTCGAACACTGAAGCTTTCTTT

clone_size: NA
v_call: TRBV10-3
d_call: NA
j_call: TRBJ2-3
cdr3_aa: CATATQGVSTDTQYF
cdr3_nt: TGTGCCACCGCAACACAGGGCGTTAGCACAGATACGCAGTATTTT

clone_size: NA
v_call: TRBV2
d_call: NA
j_call: TRBJ1-2
cdr3_aa: CASSDFYYGYTF
cdr3_nt: TGTGCCAGCAGTGACTTCTACTATGGCTACACCTTC

clone_size: NA
v_call: TRBV3-1/TRBV3-2
d_call: NA
j_call: TRBJ2-1
cdr3_aa: CASSLGNEQFF
cdr3_nt: TGTGCCAGCAGCCTGGGCAATGAGCAGTTCTTC

clone_size: NA
v_call: TRBV3-1/TRBV3-2
d_call: NA
j_call: TRBJ1-1
cdr3_aa: CASSQAGGTEAFF
cdr3_nt: TGTGCCAGCAGCCAAGCTGGGGGAACTGAAGCTTTCTTT

clone_size: NA
v_call: TRBV5-4
d_call: NA
j_call: TRBJ2-7
cdr3_aa: CASSLTGITYEQYF
cdr3_nt: TGTGCCAGCAGCTTGACGGGGATAACCTACGAGCAGTACTTC

clone_size: NA
v_call: TRBV6-1
d_call: NA
j_call: TRBJ1-1
cdr3_aa: CASSDLAYGNEAFF
cdr3_nt: TGTGCCAGCAGTGATCTGGCCTATGGGAATGAAGCTTTCTTT

clone_size: NA
v_call: TRBV28
d_call: NA
j_call: TRBJ2-2
cdr3_aa: CASSLVQGWELFF
cdr3_nt: TGTGCCAGCAGTTTAGTACAGGGCTGGGAGCTGTTTTTT

clone_size: NA
v_call: TRBV30
d_call: NA
j_call: TRBJ2-5
cdr3_aa: CAWSVGGGSETQYF
cdr3_nt: TGTGCCTGGAGTGTGGGCGGAGGGAGTGAGACCCAGTACTTC